This T cell receptor (beta chain) was identified in a study of T cells after yellow fever vaccination. This clonotype was detected a few times. Its cognate antigen is unknown. V dropped 1 base and J dropped 4 bases, with 5 bases sitting between them. Looked up from germline, CDR1 is SGHRS and CDR2 is YFSETQ. This CDR3 is built from 13 residues. Study results and limitations: The booster saw the reappearance of most primary-vaccination clones (roughly 97% CD4, 88% CD8).

TCRdb reanalysed the 5' RACE reads using MiXCR and keeps one entry per CDR3 protein. The sample holds about 99,000 distinct CDR3 sequences, approximately 6.3% seen once. This receptor was identified in a man between 18 and 29 years old who received the YFV17D yellow fever vaccine. The sequenced sample was CD8+ T cells sorted from PBMCs, obtained 10 days after the yellow fever booster vaccination. The V gene is TRBV5-1, the J gene TRBJ1-4; no clear D gene. The DNA for the CDR3 is TGCGCCAGCAGCTTGACGCTTAATGAAAAACTGTTTTTT. Its translation: CASSLTLNEKLFF.